This paragraph covers one T cell receptor (beta chain) sequence. Its matching antigen is unknown. The sorted-subset replicate PCRs were given around 0.2 ug DNA, which is 30,000 or so T cell genomes. Only in-frame clones appear in the TCRdb table, and some are missing; sequencing was by immunoSEQ multiplex PCR. The table includes some 700,000 clones, roughly 87% detected once. Germline-derived CDR1 and CDR2 are MNHNS and SASEGT. V lost 2 bases, J lost 0 bases, and 6 bases stayed unmatched. The CDR3 extends over 16 amino acids. These data originate in a study of shared clonotypes between healthy human individuals. About the study: The donor group consisted of a couple of women and three men, aged 18 to 49.

Overall study results and limits: The study found about 5% of naive CD4 clonotypes shared across four donors. Rarefaction showed sorted-subset sequencing was incomplete despite large depth.

Sequences were obtained from memory CD8+ T cells from PBMCs. As to subset: CD45RO+ cells pooled with CCR7-negative TemRA cells. The chain recombines TRBV6-1 with TRBJ2-7, with 8 bases fitting TRBD2. The receptor was isolated from a man aged 18 to 29 in good health. Some clones in this sample may be carry-over from other donors' samples. CDR3 protein: CASSEPWTSSSYEQYF. CDR3 in DNA: TGTGCCAGCAGTGAACCGTGGACTAGCTCCTCCTACGAGCAGTACTTC.